The sequence of this TCR beta chain was determined in a study of blood T cell repertoires in COVID-19. Study-level information: Sites in the United States, Italy and Spain provided acute and convalescent COVID-19 samples. The analysed material was cDNA or gDNA that came from T cells, B-cell-depleted T cells, or PBMCs.

Here immunoSEQ multiplex PCR was the method, and the copy in TCRdb shows in-frame clones only, minus some. The sample yields 300,000 to 400,000 clones, around nine tenths seen once. Participants, about 18 to 90 years old, spanned some 23 US areas. Recovered status in Cohort 3 required two negative PCRs, clearance, or symptom resolution. This CDR3 comprises 13 residues. CDR1 MNHNS and CDR2 SASEGT come from the germline V gene. V was shortened by 3 bases and J by 2 bases, with 7 bases between the two germline ends. The TCR comes from a man aged 25-45 years who had recovered from COVID-19. The source material was PBMCs or T cells enriched from blood (not recorded which). The J gene is TRBJ1-2, the V gene TRBV6-1; D gene ambiguous. CDR3 sequence reads: CASSDLENYGYTF. CDR3 DNA: TGTGCCAGCAGTGATCTCGAGAACTATGGCTACACCTTC.